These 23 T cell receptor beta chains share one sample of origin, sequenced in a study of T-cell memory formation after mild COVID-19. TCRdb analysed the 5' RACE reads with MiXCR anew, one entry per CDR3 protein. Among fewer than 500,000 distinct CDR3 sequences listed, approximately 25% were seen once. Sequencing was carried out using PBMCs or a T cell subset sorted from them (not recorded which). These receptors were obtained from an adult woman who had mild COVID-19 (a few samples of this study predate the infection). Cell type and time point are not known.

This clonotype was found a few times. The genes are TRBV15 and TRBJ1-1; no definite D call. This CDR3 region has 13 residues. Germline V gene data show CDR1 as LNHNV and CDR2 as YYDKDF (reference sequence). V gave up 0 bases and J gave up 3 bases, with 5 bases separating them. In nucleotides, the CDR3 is TGTGCCACCAGCAGAGAATCCCACACTGAAGCTTTCTTT. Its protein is CATSRESHTEAFF.

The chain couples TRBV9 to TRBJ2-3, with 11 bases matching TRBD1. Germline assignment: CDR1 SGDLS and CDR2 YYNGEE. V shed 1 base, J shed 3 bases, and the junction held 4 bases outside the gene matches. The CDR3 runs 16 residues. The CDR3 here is CASSVSGTGGTDTQYF. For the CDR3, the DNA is TGTGCCAGCAGCGTAAGCGGGACAGGGGGAACAGATACGCAGTATTTT.

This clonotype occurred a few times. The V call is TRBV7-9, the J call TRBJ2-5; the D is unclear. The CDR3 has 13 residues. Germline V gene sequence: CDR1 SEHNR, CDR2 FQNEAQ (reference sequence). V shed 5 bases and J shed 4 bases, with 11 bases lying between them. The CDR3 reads CASSPGWGETQYF. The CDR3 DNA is TGTGCCAGCAGCCCCGGCTGGGGAGAGACCCAGTACTTC.

Here the CDR3 reads CASSNSGRNEQFF. The CDR3 region has the DNA TGTGCCAGCAGTAATAGCGGGAGAAATGAGCAGTTCTTC. V and J are TRBV2 and TRBJ2-1; the match to TRBD2 covers 9 bases. Germline V gene data show CDR1 as SNHLY and CDR2 as FYNNEI. Losses at the gene ends were 5 bases for V and 7 bases for J; bases not matched to a gene: 3. The CDR3 runs 13 residues.

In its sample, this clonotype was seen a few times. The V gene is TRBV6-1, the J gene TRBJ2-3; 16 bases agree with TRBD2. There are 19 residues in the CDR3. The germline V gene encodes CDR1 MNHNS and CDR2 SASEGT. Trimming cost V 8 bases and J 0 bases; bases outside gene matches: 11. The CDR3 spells CASRGTSGGAVWSTDTQYF. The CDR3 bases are TGTGCCAGCCGCGGGACTAGCGGGGGGGCCGTGTGGAGCACAGATACGCAGTATTTT.

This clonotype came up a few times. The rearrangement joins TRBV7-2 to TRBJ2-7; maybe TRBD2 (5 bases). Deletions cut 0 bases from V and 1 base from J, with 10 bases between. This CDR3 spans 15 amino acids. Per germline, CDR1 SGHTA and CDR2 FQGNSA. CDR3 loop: CASSLAEDISYEQYF. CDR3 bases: TGTGCCAGCAGCTTAGCGGAGGATATATCCTACGAGCAGTACTTC.

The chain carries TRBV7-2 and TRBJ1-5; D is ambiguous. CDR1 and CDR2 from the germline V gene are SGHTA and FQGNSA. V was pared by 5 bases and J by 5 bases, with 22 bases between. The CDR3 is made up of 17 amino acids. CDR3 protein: CASSLGLREGTDQPQHF. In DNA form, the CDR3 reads TGTGCCAGCAGCCTTGGGTTGAGGGAGGGCACAGATCAGCCCCAGCATTTT.

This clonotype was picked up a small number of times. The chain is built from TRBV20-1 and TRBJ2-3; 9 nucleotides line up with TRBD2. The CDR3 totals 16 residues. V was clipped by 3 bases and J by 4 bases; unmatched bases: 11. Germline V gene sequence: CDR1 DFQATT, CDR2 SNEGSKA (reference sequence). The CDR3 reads CSASRPGTSSSDTQYF. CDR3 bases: TGCAGTGCTAGCCGTCCCGGGACTAGCAGTTCAGATACGCAGTATTTT.

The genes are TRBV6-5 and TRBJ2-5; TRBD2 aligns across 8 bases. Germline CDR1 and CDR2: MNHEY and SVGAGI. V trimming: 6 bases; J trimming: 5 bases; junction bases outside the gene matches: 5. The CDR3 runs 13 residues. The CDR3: CASRGTRRETQYF. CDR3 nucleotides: TGTGCCAGCAGGGGGACTAGAAGGGAGACCCAGTACTTC.

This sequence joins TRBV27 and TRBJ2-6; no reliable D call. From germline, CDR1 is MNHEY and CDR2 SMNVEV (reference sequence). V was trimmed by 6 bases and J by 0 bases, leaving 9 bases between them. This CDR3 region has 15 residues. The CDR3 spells CASRVQDSGANVLTF. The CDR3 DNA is TGTGCCAGCAGGGTCCAGGACTCTGGGGCCAACGTCCTGACTTTC.

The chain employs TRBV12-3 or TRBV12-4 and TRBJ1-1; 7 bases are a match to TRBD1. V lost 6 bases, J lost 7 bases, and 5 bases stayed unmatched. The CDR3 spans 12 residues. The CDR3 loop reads CASSVGQLEAFF. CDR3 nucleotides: TGTGCCAGCAGCGTGGGACAGCTTGAAGCTTTCTTT.

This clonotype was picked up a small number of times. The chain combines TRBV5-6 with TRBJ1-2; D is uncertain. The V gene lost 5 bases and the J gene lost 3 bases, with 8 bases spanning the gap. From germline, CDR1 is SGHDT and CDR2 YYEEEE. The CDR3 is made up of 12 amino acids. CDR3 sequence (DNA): TGTGCCAGCAGATCGGGGTACTATGGCTACACCTTC. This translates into CASRSGYYGYTF.

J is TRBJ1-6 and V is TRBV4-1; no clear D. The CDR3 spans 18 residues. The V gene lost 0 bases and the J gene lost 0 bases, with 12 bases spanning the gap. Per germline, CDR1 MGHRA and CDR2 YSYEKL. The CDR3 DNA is TGCGCCAGCAGCCAAGATCTATCCGCGAGCTCCTATAATTCACCCCTCCACTTT. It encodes CASSQDLSASSYNSPLHF.

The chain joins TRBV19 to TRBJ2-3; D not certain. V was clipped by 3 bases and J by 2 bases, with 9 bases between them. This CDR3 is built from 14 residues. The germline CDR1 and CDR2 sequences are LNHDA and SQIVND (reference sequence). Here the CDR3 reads CASSMTGNTDTQYF. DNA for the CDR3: TGTGCCAGTAGTATGACGGGCAACACAGATACGCAGTATTTT.

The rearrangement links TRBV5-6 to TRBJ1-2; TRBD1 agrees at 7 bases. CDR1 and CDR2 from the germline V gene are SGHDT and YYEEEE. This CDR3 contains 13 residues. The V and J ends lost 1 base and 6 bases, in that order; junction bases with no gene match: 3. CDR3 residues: CASSLQGVNGYTF. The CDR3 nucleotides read TGTGCCAGCAGCTTGCAGGGGGTGAATGGCTACACCTTC.

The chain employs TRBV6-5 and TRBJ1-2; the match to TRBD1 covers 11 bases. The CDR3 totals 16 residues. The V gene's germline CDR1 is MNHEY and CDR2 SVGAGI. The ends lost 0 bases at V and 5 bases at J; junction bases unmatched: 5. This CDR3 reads CASSYSGQGGGYGYTF. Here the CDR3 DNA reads TGTGCCAGCAGTTACTCGGGACAGGGGGGAGGGTATGGCTACACCTTC.

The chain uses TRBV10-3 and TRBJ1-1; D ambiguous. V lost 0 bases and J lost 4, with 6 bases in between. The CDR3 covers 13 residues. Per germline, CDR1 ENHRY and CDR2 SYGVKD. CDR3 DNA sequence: TGTGCCATCAGTGAGTCGCCGCGCACTGAAGCTTTCTTT. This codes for CAISESPRTEAFF.

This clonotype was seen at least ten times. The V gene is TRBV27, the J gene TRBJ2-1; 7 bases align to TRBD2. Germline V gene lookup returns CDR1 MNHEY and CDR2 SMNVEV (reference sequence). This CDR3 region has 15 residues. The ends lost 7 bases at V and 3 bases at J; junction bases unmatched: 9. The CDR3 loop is CASTLGGNNYNEQFF. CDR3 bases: TGTGCCAGCACCCTGGGGGGGAACAACTACAATGAGCAGTTCTTC.

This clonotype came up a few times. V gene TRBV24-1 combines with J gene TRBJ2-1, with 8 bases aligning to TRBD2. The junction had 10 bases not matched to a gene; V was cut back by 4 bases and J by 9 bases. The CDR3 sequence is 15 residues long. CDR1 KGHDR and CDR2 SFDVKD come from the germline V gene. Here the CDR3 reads CATSEVAGILGEQFF. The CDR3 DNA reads TGTGCCACCAGTGAGGTAGCGGGGATTCTTGGTGAGCAGTTCTTC.

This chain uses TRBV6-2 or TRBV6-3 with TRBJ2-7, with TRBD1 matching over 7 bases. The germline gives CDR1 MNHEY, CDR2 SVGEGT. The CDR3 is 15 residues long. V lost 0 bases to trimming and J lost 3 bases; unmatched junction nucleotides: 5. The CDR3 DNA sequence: TGTGCCAGCAGTTACTCCCGGACAGGTTTCTACGAGCAGTACTTC. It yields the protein CASSYSRTGFYEQYF.

The CDR3 region is CASKGAGEEDTEAFF. The CDR3 DNA follows: TGTGCCAGCAAGGGGGCAGGGGAAGAGGACACTGAAGCTTTCTTT. The rearrangement joins TRBV6-4 to TRBJ1-1; 7 nucleotides agree with TRBD1. The V gene's germline CDR1 is MRHNA and CDR2 SNTAGT. The CDR3 sequence is 15 residues long. After removal of 7 bases from V and 3 bases from J, the junction contained 11 bases not matched to a gene.

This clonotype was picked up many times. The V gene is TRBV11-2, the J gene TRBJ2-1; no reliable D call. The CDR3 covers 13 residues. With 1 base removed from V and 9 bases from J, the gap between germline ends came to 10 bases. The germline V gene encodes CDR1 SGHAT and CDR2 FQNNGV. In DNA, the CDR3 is TGTGCCAGCAGCTTAGGTGGGCTGGGTGAGCAGTTCTTC. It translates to CASSLGGLGEQFF.

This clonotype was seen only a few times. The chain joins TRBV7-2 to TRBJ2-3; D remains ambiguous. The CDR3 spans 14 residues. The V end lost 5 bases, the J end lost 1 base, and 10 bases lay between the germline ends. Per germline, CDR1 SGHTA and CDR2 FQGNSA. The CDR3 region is CASSGRTRTDTQYF. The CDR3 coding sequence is TGTGCCAGCAGCGGGCGAACCCGCACAGATACGCAGTATTTT.